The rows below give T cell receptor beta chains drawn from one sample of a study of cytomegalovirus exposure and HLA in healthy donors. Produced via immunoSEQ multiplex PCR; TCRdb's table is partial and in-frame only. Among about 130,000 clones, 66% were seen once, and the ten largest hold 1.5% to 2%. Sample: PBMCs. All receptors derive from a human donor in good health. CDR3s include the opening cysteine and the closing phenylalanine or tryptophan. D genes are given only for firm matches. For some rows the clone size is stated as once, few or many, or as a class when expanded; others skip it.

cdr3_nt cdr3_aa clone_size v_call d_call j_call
TGTGCCAGCAGCTTAAGCGTTGGGGAGACCCAGTACTTC CASSLSVGETQYF - TRBV7-9 - TRBJ2-5
TGTGCCAGCAGCGACAGGCGGAACTCTGGAAACACCATATATTTT CASSDRRNSGNTIYF few TRBV6-5 - TRBJ1-3
TGCGCCAGCAGCTTGGACCCTCGGCAGCCCCAGCATTTT CASSLDPRQPQHF few TRBV5-1 - TRBJ1-5
TGTGCTAGTGGTTCACAGGGTGCGCACGAGCAGTACTTC CASGSQGAHEQYF - TRBV12-5 - TRBJ2-7
TGTGCCAGTAGTATAGAACCGGGTGTGACCCAGTACTTC CASSIEPGVTQYF once TRBV19 - TRBJ2-5
TGTGCCAGCAGCTTAGGAGGACTTGGAAACACCATATATTTT CASSLGGLGNTIYF - TRBV11-3 - TRBJ1-3
TGTGCCAGCAGCTTAGATGGGACAGAATCCTACGAGCAGTACTTC CASSLDGTESYEQYF - TRBV7-3 TRBD1 TRBJ2-7
TGTGCCAGCAGCCTATGGGGTAGCGGGTCCTACGAGCAGTACTTC CASSLWGSGSYEQYF - TRBV4-2 TRBD2 TRBJ2-7
TGTGCCAGCAGCGTAGGGACTAGCGGGAACACCGGGGAGCTGTTTTTT CASSVGTSGNTGELFF - TRBV9 TRBD2 TRBJ2-2
TGTGCCAGTAGTGCTAGCGGCTCCACAGATACGCAGTATTTT CASSASGSTDTQYF - TRBV19 TRBD2 TRBJ2-3
TGTGCCACCAGCAGAGCCAATCGTCTCAGGGAAAACTCTGGGGCCAACGTCCTGACTTTC CATSRANRLRENSGANVLTF - TRBV15 - TRBJ2-6
TGTGCCATCAGTGAATCGGAGGTATCTGGAAACACCATATATTTT CAISESEVSGNTIYF few TRBV10-3 - TRBJ1-3
TGTGCCAGCTCACCTCCTAGCAGGCAAGAGACTCGGTACTTC CASSPPSRQETRYF - TRBV18 - TRBJ2-5
TGCGCCAGCAGCTTGGTAGGGGTAAATGAGCAGTTCTTC CASSLVGVNEQFF - TRBV5-1 - TRBJ2-1
TGTGCCACCTATACCGGGACAGGAGGCTACAATGAGCAGTTCTTC CATYTGTGGYNEQFF - TRBV27 TRBD1 TRBJ2-1
TGCGCCAGCAGCAAAACGGGGCGGGGGGATGCCTCCTACGAGCAGTACTTC CASSKTGRGDASYEQYF few TRBV5-1 TRBD2 TRBJ2-7
TGTGCCAGTTCCCCAGGGACTACCGCAGATACGCAGTATTTT CASSPGTTADTQYF few TRBV19 TRBD2 TRBJ2-3
TGTGCCAGCTCACCCCCCGGACAGGGCCGGAGCTCCTACGAGCAGTACTTC CASSPPGQGRSSYEQYF once TRBV18 TRBD1 TRBJ2-7
TGTGCCAGCAGAAACCGGGGGGGAGCCCAGCATTTT CASRNRGGAQHF - TRBV28 - TRBJ1-5
TGTGCCAGCAGCAAGGGGGTCAGGGGGCGGAATTCACCCCTCCACTTT CASSKGVRGRNSPLHF - TRBV5-7 TRBD1 TRBJ1-6
TGTGCCAGCAATTTGGGGCTCACCTACGAGCAGTACTTC CASNLGLTYEQYF - TRBV5-8 - TRBJ2-7
TGCAGCGTTGCATACAGCCCGTACGAGCAGTACTTC CSVAYSPYEQYF few TRBV29-1 - TRBJ2-7
TGTGCCAGTAGTACACCTGGTAGTACCGGGGAGCTGTTTTTT CASSTPGSTGELFF - TRBV19 - TRBJ2-2
TGTGCCAGCAGCTTGGGACTAACCCCGGGCAGGACAGATACGCAGTATTTT CASSLGLTPGRTDTQYF - TRBV5-4 - TRBJ2-3
TGTGCCAGCAGCTTAGGGAGTACTCCGTACGAGCAGTACTTC CASSLGSTPYEQYF - TRBV7-9 - TRBJ2-7
TGTGCCATCAGTGATGTCAGGGAGCAGTACTTC CAISDVREQYF - TRBV10-3 - TRBJ2-7
TGCGCCAGCAGCTTGGACGGCGGTAGCTACGAGCAGTACTTC CASSLDGGSYEQYF - TRBV5-1 - TRBJ2-7
TGTGCCAGCAGCCCCGGGAGCTCGAAGACCCAGTACTTC CASSPGSSKTQYF - TRBV7-9 - TRBJ2-5
TGTGCCAGCAGTTTATCGGGCGGGACCTCCTACGAGCAGTACTTC CASSLSGGTSYEQYF once TRBV28 - TRBJ2-7
TGTGCCAGCAGCTCTAGCGGGGAGCTGTTTTTT CASSSSGELFF - TRBV11-2 - TRBJ2-2
TGCGCCAGCAGCAATACCCGACAGGGTTCCAAGCAGTACTTC CASSNTRQGSKQYF - TRBV5-1 TRBD1 TRBJ2-7
TGCGCCAGCAGCTTGAGTCAGGGGGCCCCCCTCTCCTACAATGAGCAGTTCTTC CASSLSQGAPLSYNEQFF - TRBV5-1 TRBD1 TRBJ2-1
TGCGCCAGCAGCACCCAGACAGGGGAGTACGAGCAGTACTTC CASSTQTGEYEQYF - TRBV5-1 TRBD1 TRBJ2-7
TGCGCCAGCAGCTCTCCGGGGGGAACAGATACGCAGTATTTT CASSSPGGTDTQYF - TRBV5-1 TRBD2 TRBJ2-3
TGTGCCAGCAGACAGGGGGCGGTTCGGGAGACCCAGTACTTC CASRQGAVRETQYF - TRBV28 TRBD1 TRBJ2-5
TGTGCCAGCAGCCAACCGGGACAGGGACGAGAGACCCAGTACTTC CASSQPGQGRETQYF - TRBV4-2 TRBD1 TRBJ2-5
TGTGCCAGCAGCACCGGGACAGGGTTGTACACCGGGGAGCTGTTTTTT CASSTGTGLYTGELFF - TRBV13 TRBD1 TRBJ2-2
TGTGCCAGCAGCTTGGCCAGGGGCAGGGGTCACTCTGGGGCCAACGTCCTGACTTTC CASSLARGRGHSGANVLTF - TRBV5-6 - TRBJ2-6
TGTGCCAGCAGCTTACCCGGGACTAGCGGGACCGAGCAGTACTTC CASSLPGTSGTEQYF - TRBV5-4 TRBD2 TRBJ2-7
TGTGCCAGCAGTTTATGGGGCGGGAGGCGGAATGAGCAGTTCTTC CASSLWGGRRNEQFF - TRBV28 TRBD2 TRBJ2-1
TGTGCCAGCAGCGTAGGGCTAGCGGGAGGCCTGGGGGAGACCCAGTACTTC CASSVGLAGGLGETQYF - TRBV9 TRBD2 TRBJ2-5
TGTGCCAGTAGTATAGATGCCCCGGGACTAGCCTACAATGAGCAGTTCTTC CASSIDAPGLAYNEQFF few TRBV19 TRBD2 TRBJ2-1
TGTGCCAGCAGCTTGGGGGCCACCGGCGAGCAGTACTTC CASSLGATGEQYF - TRBV5-6 - TRBJ2-7
TGTGCCAGCAGCCGTTTGGATACGCAGTATTTT CASSRLDTQYF - TRBV7-2 - TRBJ2-3
TGTGCCAGCACCTGGCAAAGGCCCGGGACAGATACGCAGTATTTT CASTWQRPGTDTQYF - TRBV7-6 - TRBJ2-3
TGTGCCAGCTCACCACAGGGGGCTTCTGCAGGGCAGTACTTC CASSPQGASAGQYF few TRBV18 TRBD1 TRBJ2-7
TGTGCCAGCAGGAGCAGCGGGGGGTATGGCTACACCTTC CASRSSGGYGYTF - TRBV28 - TRBJ1-2
TGTGCCAGCAGGGAGGGAATGGTCACAGATACGCAGTATTTT CASREGMVTDTQYF - TRBV6-6 - TRBJ2-3
TGTGCCAGCTCACCACTGGGGCGGAACTCCTACGAGCAGTACTTC CASSPLGRNSYEQYF - TRBV18 - TRBJ2-7
TGTGCCAGCAGCCCTGAGGGGGCCGGGTATGGCTACACCTTC CASSPEGAGYGYTF - TRBV11-3 TRBD1 TRBJ1-2
TGTGCCAGCAGTTGGGGCCTTGCAACTAATGAAAAACTGTTTTTT CASSWGLATNEKLFF - TRBV2 - TRBJ1-4
TGTGCCAGCAGCTCCCTCCTGGGACAGACAGATACGCAGTATTTT CASSSLLGQTDTQYF few TRBV7-6 TRBD1 TRBJ2-3
TGTGCAAGTCGCTCTTCCCGGGGGGACAGGGGGCCTGGCTACACCTTC CASRSSRGDRGPGYTF - TRBV12-2 - TRBJ1-2